Following are 2 T cell receptor beta chains from one sample sequenced in a study of cytomegalovirus exposure and HLA in healthy donors. The primer mix had 60 Vbeta and 13 Jbeta primers. Produced via immunoSEQ multiplex PCR; TCRdb's table is partial and in-frame only. The sample records about 120,000 clones, about 80% being singletons. Sequenced sample: PBMCs. These TCRs come from a middle-aged woman in good health and CMV-seropositive.

The V and J genes are TRBV7-6 and TRBJ2-5, with 9 bases identical to TRBD2. Germline V CDR1 and CDR2: SGHVS, FNYEAQ. Trimming took 10 bases from V and 5 from J; bases not matched to a gene: 11. The CDR3 totals 14 residues. CDR3 sequence reads: CATLRTSVGETQYF. The CDR3 bases are TGTGCCACCCTTAGGACTAGCGTTGGCGAGACCCAGTACTTC.

This clone has a single count. The chain employs TRBV7-9 and TRBJ1-4; D possibly corresponds to TRBD1 (6 bases). Trimming cost V 6 bases and J 7 bases, with 18 bases left between them. Germline CDR1 and CDR2: SEHNR and FQNEAQ (reference sequence). The CDR3 is made up of 15 amino acids. CDR3 sequence (DNA): TGTGCCAGCAGTTCCAACAGGGTTGGGAGTGAAAAACTGTTTTTT. This encodes CASSSNRVGSEKLFF.